Given below is one T cell receptor (beta chain) in context. Its antigen is still unknown. This sample is part of a study of regulatory T cells in long-lasting Graves disease. Across the whole study: More than 5 years of antithyroid drugs with positive TSH receptor antibodies defined persistent Graves' disease.

The CDR3 totals 11 residues. V lost 2 bases to trimming and J lost 10 bases, with 8 bases between them. CDR1 PRHDT and CDR2 FYEKMQ come from the germline V gene (reference sequence). Time point: persistent/refractory GD, antithyroid drugs over 5 years with positive TRAb. Isolated PBMC RNA provided the starting material for the TCR library. General study points: Accuracy could have been hurt by small sample size.

Arm-PCR of CDR3 regions with iRepertoire HTBI primers generated TCR beta libraries. From the multiplex PCR reads, TCRdb called clonotypes with MiXCR, one entry per CDR3 protein. This sample has about 470,000 distinct CDR3 sequences; about a fifth occur once, and the top ten carry 7.8%. The receptor was isolated from a female donor with Graves disease. Source: peripheral blood mononuclear cells (PBMCs), taken when the disease was refractory, from a patient treated with antithyroid drugs. The chain links TRBV13 to TRBJ1-2, with no clear D. The CDR3 DNA sequence: TGTGCCAGCAGCTTACTCCCAGACTACACCTTC. Its translation: CASSLLPDYTF.